This T cell receptor (beta chain) came from a study of neurological immune-mediated disorders. There are 17 residues in the CDR3. TCRdb used MiXCR to reprocess the 5' RACE reads, holding one entry per CDR3 protein. The sample lists roughly 80,000 distinct CDR3 sequences, 4.5% to 7.5% occurring once. The sample's time point: longitudinal time-point 2. The sequenced material came from PBMCs. The rearrangement joins TRBV12-2 to TRBJ2-2. TRBV12-2 counts as a pseudogene. The source of this sequence is an older woman with multiple sclerosis. The CDR3 is CASRFSTMVGFYGELFF. Here the CDR3 DNA reads TGTGCAAGTCGCTTTTCCACGATGGTCGGGTTTTACGGGGAGCTGTTTTTT.